Listed here are 11 T cell receptor beta chains from one sample, sequenced in a study of shared clonotypes between healthy human individuals. Produced via immunoSEQ multiplex PCR; TCRdb's table is partial and in-frame only. The sample consists of over a million clones, roughly 97% of them appearing once. Sequencing was done on a sample of naive CD4+ T cells sorted from blood. Subset noted: CD45RA+ positively selected. The source is a man aged 25 to 40 in good health.

The chain recombines TRBV28 with TRBJ1-5; tentatively, D is TRBD1 (6 bases). The CDR3 is made up of 17 amino acids. CDR1 is MDHEN, CDR2 SYDVKM, per germline. Trimming removed 0 bases from V and 9 bases from J, with 21 bases in between. This CDR3 is CASSLWRGQSLGGPQHF. The CDR3, as DNA: TGTGCCAGCAGTTTATGGCGGGGGCAGAGTCTAGGAGGGCCCCAGCATTTT.

V usage is TRBV20-1 and J usage is TRBJ2-7, with 7 bases matching TRBD1. The junction had 8 bases not matched to a gene; V was cut back by 6 bases and J by 9 bases. From germline, CDR1 is DFQATT and CDR2 SNEGSKA (reference sequence). The CDR3 runs 11 residues. The CDR3 loop reads CSATGQVGQYF. The CDR3 DNA sequence: TGCAGTGCAACCGGACAGGTGGGGCAGTACTTC.

This chain joins TRBV28 and TRBJ2-5; D tentatively reads TRBD1 or TRBD2 (6 bases each). The V and J ends lost 5 bases and 2 bases respectively, with 27 bases between them. The germline V gene has CDR1 MDHEN and CDR2 SYDVKM. The CDR3 consists of 19 residues. The CDR3 DNA reads as TGTGCCAGCAGTCCACGTTCAGGCAGGGGACGGGGGATTCAAGAGACCCAGTACTTC. Protein product: CASSPRSGRGRGIQETQYF.

The chain joins TRBV28 to TRBJ1-2, with a possible D match to TRBD1 (6 bases). Between the trimmed V and J ends, which lost 10 bases and 4 bases, there was a span of 13 bases. CDR3 length: 12 amino acids. In germline, CDR1 is MDHEN, CDR2 SYDVKM. The CDR3 region has the DNA TGTGCCATCTCCGGACAGTTCTATGGCTACACCTTC. Protein sequence: CAISGQFYGYTF.

The J gene is TRBJ1-2, the V gene TRBV28, with D possibly matching TRBD1 (5 bases). The germline gives CDR1 MDHEN, CDR2 SYDVKM. The CDR3 extends over 13 amino acids. The V gene lost 7 bases and the J gene lost 5 bases, with 14 bases spanning the gap. CDR3 in amino acids: CASTARGFYGYTF. CDR3 DNA: TGTGCCAGCACCGCCCGGGGGTTTTATGGCTACACCTTC.

This chain's CDR3 is CASSVQDRGGTDTQYF. CDR3 DNA sequence: TGTGCCAGCAGCGTCCAGGACAGGGGAGGCACAGATACGCAGTATTTT. This chain uses TRBV9 with TRBJ2-3, with 9 bases fitting TRBD1. Germline values: CDR1 SGDLS, CDR2 YYNGEE. Trimming took 2 bases from V and 1 from J; bases not matched to a gene: 5. The CDR3 has 16 amino acids.

The chain is built from TRBV27 and TRBJ2-7, with 8 bases lining up with TRBD1. With V trimmed by 6 bases and J by 3 bases, 10 bases remained unmatched. The CDR3 has 15 residues. CDR1 is MNHEY and CDR2 is SMNVEV in the germline V gene (reference sequence). CDR3 protein: CASSPNGQGGYEQYF. The CDR3, as DNA: TGTGCCAGCAGCCCCAATGGACAGGGAGGCTACGAGCAGTACTTC.

This chain uses TRBV5-1 with TRBJ2-3, with a tentative D call TRBD2 (6 bases). Germline V CDR1 and CDR2: SGHRS, YFSETQ. Deletions cut 6 bases from V and 2 bases from J, with 13 bases between. The CDR3 runs 14 residues. As DNA, the CDR3 is TGCGCCAGCATGCGGGACGCCCTCACAGATACGCAGTATTTT. Translation: CASMRDALTDTQYF.

V usage is TRBV14 and J usage is TRBJ2-1; 10 bases agree with TRBD2. Germline CDR1 SGHDN, CDR2 FVKESK. V shed 5 bases, J shed 3 bases, and the junction held 10 bases outside the gene matches. The CDR3 totals 17 residues. CDR3 DNA sequence: TGTGCCAGCAGCTTACTCCCTAGCGGGAGTCACTACAATGAGCAGTTCTTC. Its translation is CASSLLPSGSHYNEQFF.

The chain recombines TRBV28 with TRBJ1-5; D ambiguous. Per the germline V gene, CDR1 is MDHEN and CDR2 is SYDVKM. Between the trimmed V and J ends, which lost 7 bases and 6 bases, there was a span of 19 bases. The CDR3 totals 15 residues. CDR3 nucleotides: TGTGCCAGCACCGCCCGGGTCCGTCGGACTCAGCCCCAGCATTTT. It specifies CASTARVRRTQPQHF.

V and J are TRBV27 and TRBJ2-1; 8 bases fit TRBD2. CDR1 MNHEY and CDR2 SMNVEV come from the germline V gene (reference sequence). The CDR3 extends over 18 amino acids. With 5 bases clipped from V and 0 bases from J, the junction kept 12 bases outside the gene matches. The CDR3 region has the DNA TGTGCCAGCAGTCCACTAGGTAGCGGGAAGAGCTCCTACAATGAGCAGTTCTTC. This gives the protein CASSPLGSGKSSYNEQFF.